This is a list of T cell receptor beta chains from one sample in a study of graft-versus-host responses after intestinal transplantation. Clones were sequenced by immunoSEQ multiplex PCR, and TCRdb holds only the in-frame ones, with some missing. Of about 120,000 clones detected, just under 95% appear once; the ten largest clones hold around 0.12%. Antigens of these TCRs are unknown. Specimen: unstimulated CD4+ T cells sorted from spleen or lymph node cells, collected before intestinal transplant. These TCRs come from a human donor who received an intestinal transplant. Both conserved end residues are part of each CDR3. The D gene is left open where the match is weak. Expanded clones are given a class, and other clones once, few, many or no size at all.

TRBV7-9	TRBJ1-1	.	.	CASSRSRENTEAFF	TGTGCCAGCAGCCGATCCAGGGAAAACACTGAAGCTTTCTTT
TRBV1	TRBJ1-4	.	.	CTSSQDRGPNEKLFF	TGCACCAGCAGCCAAGACAGGGGGCCTAATGAAAAACTGTTTTTT
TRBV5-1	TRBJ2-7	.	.	CASSTDAYEQYF	TGCGCCAGCAGCACGGACGCCTACGAGCAGTACTTC
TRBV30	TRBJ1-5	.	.	CAWSVWGSNQPQHF	TGTGCCTGGAGCGTATGGGGGAGCAATCAGCCCCAGCATTTT
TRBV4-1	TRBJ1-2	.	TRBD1	CASSRPDRNYGYTF	TGCGCCAGCAGCCGGCCGGACAGGAACTATGGCTACACCTTC
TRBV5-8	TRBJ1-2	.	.	CASSSGAPNYGYTF	TGTGCCAGCAGCTCTGGAGCGCCGAACTATGGCTACACCTTC
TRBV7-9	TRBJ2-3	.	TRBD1	CASSLVGQAYTDTQYF	TGTGCCAGCAGCTTAGTGGGACAGGCATACACAGATACGCAGTATTTT
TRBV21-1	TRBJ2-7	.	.	CASSKTLKAGSYEQYF	TGTGCCAGCAGCAAAACCCTTAAAGCGGGGTCCTACGAGCAGTACTTC
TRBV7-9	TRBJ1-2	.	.	CASSLSRTDYGYTF	TGTGCCAGCAGCTTATCGAGGACGGATTATGGCTACACCTTC
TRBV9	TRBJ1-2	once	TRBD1	CASSGTGGSGYTF	TGTGCCAGTTCCGGGACAGGGGGCTCTGGCTACACCTTC
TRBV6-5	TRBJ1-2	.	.	CASSYSDTSYGYTF	TGTGCCAGCAGTTACTCGGACACGAGCTATGGCTACACCTTC
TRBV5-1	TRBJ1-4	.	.	CASSPWTATNEKLFF	TGCGCCAGCAGCCCATGGACAGCAACTAATGAAAAACTGTTTTTT
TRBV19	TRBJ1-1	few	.	CASSIDMKLWMGTEAFF	TGTGCCAGTAGTATAGATATGAAACTCTGGATGGGGACTGAAGCTTTCTTT
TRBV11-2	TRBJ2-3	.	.	CASSFGIADTQYF	TGTGCCAGCAGCTTTGGTATCGCAGATACGCAGTATTTT
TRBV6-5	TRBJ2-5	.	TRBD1	CASSYSGQGRRETQYF	TGTGCCAGCAGTTACTCGGGACAGGGTAGGCGAGAGACCCAGTACTTC
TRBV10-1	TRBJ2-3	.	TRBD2	CASSEGSSGTDTQYF	TGCGCCAGCAGTGAGGGGTCTAGCGGGACTGATACGCAGTATTTT
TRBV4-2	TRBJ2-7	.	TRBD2	CASSQPASLADIYEQYF	TGTGCCAGCAGCCAGCCTGCGTCACTAGCGGATATCTACGAGCAGTACTTC
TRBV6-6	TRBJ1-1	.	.	CASTRMTEAFF	TGTGCCAGCACCCGCATGACTGAAGCTTTCTTT
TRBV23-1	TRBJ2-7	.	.	CASSQSGEAYEQYF	TGCGCCAGCAGTCAATCAGGGGAGGCCTACGAGCAGTACTTC
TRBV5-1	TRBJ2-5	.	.	CASSLGQKETQYF	TGCGCCAGCAGCTTGGGGCAGAAAGAGACCCAGTACTTC
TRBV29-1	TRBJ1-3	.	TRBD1	CSVVGQGGNTIYF	TGCAGCGTTGTAGGACAGGGCGGAAACACCATATATTTT
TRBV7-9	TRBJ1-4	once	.	CASSFTSRGRRGEKLFF	TGTGCCAGCAGCTTCACCTCCAGGGGACGGCGGGGTGAAAAACTGTTTTTT
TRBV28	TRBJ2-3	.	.	CASSLTAIGRPGPDTQYF	TGTGCCAGCAGTTTAACGGCTATCGGCAGGCCCGGCCCAGATACGCAGTATTTT
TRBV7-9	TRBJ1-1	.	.	CASSLADYIRGDVTEAFF	TGTGCCAGCAGCCTAGCGGATTATATCAGGGGCGATGTCACTGAAGCTTTCTTT
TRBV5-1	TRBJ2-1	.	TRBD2	CASSLVAGGSYNEQFF	TGCGCCAGCAGCCTTGTAGCGGGAGGGTCCTACAATGAGCAGTTCTTC
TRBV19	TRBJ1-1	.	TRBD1	CASSIDRGTEAFF	TGTGCCAGTAGTATCGACAGGGGGACTGAAGCTTTCTTT
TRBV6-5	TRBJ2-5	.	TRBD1	CASSFRGRRETQYF	TGTGCCAGCAGTTTTAGGGGGCGAAGGGAGACCCAGTACTTC
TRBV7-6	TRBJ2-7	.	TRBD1	CASSPTSGTGGYEQYF	TGTGCCAGCAGCCCAACCTCCGGGACAGGGGGTTACGAGCAGTACTTC
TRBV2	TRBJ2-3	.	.	CASSYATVADTQYF	TGTGCCAGCAGTTACGCGACAGTGGCAGATACGCAGTATTTT
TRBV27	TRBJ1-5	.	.	CASSDRPRQEPQHF	TGTGCCAGCAGCGATCGACCCCGACAGGAGCCCCAGCATTTT
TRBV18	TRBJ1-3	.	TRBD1	CASSSSMGQGSGNTIYF	TGTGCCAGCTCATCGTCAATGGGACAGGGATCTGGAAACACCATATATTTT
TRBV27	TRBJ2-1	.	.	CASSPRVSTYNEQFF	TGTGCCAGCAGCCCCCGGGTTAGCACCTACAATGAGCAGTTCTTC
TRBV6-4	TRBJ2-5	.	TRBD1	CASSVGVTGEKETQYF	TGTGCCAGCAGTGTAGGAGTGACAGGGGAGAAGGAGACCCAGTACTTC
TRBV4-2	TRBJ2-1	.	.	CASSQDSIRPSSYNEQFF	TGTGCCAGCAGCCAAGATAGTATACGACCGAGCTCCTACAATGAGCAGTTCTTC
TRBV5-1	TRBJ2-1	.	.	CASRPPSGASYNEQFF	TGCGCCAGCAGGCCCCCTTCGGGGGCGTCCTACAATGAGCAGTTCTTC
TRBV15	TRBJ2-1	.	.	CATSRDQRGRGPYNEQFF	TGTGCCACCAGCAGAGATCAAAGGGGGCGGGGGCCCTACAATGAGCAGTTCTTC
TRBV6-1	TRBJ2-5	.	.	CASSEVPQETQYF	TGTGCCAGCAGTGAAGTACCCCAAGAGACCCAGTACTTC
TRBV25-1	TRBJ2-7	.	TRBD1	CASSATGVGSSYEQYF	TGTGCCAGCAGTGCCACAGGGGTAGGGAGCTCCTACGAGCAGTACTTC
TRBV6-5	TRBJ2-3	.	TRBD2	CASRRTSGITDTQYF	TGTGCCAGCAGAAGGACTAGCGGGATCACAGATACGCAGTATTTT
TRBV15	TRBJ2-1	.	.	CATSRDPSSYNEQFF	TGTGCCACCAGCAGAGATCCGAGCTCCTACAATGAGCAGTTCTTC
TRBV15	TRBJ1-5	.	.	CATSRERINWDQPQHF	TGTGCCACCAGCAGAGAAAGGATAAATTGGGATCAGCCCCAGCATTTT
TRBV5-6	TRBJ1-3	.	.	CASSLVDTIYF	TGTGCCAGCAGCTTGGTAGACACCATATATTTT
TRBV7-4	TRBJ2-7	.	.	CASSLALRTYEQYF	TGTGCCAGCAGCTTAGCGTTACGTACCTACGAGCAGTACTTC
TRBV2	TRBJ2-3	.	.	CASNILGGPGDTQYF	TGTGCCAGCAACATCCTCGGAGGGCCAGGAGATACGCAGTATTTT
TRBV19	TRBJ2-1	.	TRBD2	CASSIVPSGRASNEQFF	TGTGCCAGTAGTATAGTACCTAGCGGGAGGGCCTCCAATGAGCAGTTCTTC
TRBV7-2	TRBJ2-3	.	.	CASSFPGEDTQYF	TGTGCCAGCAGCTTTCCGGGGGAAGATACGCAGTATTTT
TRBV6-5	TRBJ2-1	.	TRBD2	CASCPSGNNEQFF	TGTGCCAGCTGTCCTAGCGGGAACAATGAGCAGTTCTTC
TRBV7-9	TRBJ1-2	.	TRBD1	CASSVRDRGLAVNYGYTF	TGTGCCAGCAGCGTCCGGGACAGGGGCCTCGCCGTCAACTATGGCTACACCTTC
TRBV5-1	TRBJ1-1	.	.	CASSLLGPPTTEAFF	TGCGCCAGCTCTCTCCTGGGACCACCAACAACTGAAGCTTTCTTT
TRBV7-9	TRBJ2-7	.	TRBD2	CASSSPRKGSGSAYEQYF	TGTGCCAGCAGCTCCCCTAGGAAGGGTAGCGGGAGTGCCTACGAGCAGTACTTC
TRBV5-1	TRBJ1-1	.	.	CASSLAGQLLNEAFF	TGCGCCAGCAGCTTGGCAGGACAGTTACTAAATGAAGCTTTCTTT
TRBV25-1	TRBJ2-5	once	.	CASSEYTPYQETQYF	TGTGCCAGCAGTGAATACACACCCTACCAAGAGACCCAGTACTTC
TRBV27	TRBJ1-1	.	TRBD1	CASSEARRGTTEAFF	TGTGCCAGCAGCGAGGCTCGCAGGGGGACCACTGAAGCTTTCTTT